This T cell receptor (beta chain) was recovered during a study of early T cells in non-severe SARS-CoV-2 infection. TCRdb ran MiXCR on the 5' RACE reads and lists one entry per CDR3 protein. Of some 29,000 distinct CDR3 sequences detected, 4.5% appear once; the ten largest clones hold under 6.5%. This clonotype was picked up many times. Sample: whole blood. The sequence came from an adult who was a healthcare worker with PCR-confirmed SARS-CoV-2 infection or an uninfected control (not recorded which).

The CDR3 DNA is TGTGCCAGTAGCCCGAGGGGGGGGAGCCAGCCCCAGCATTTT. It is translated as CASSPRGGSQPQHF. V is TRBV19 and J is TRBJ1-5; possibly TRBD1 for D (6 bases). The V end was cut by 6 bases, the J end by 7 bases, with 16 bases between. Germline CDR1 and CDR2: LNHDA and SQIVND (reference sequence). This CDR3 is 14 amino acids long.